The sequence of this T cell receptor (beta chain) was determined in a study of regulatory T cells in long-lasting Graves disease. Study conclusions and caveats: Persistent disease preferred TRBV28, TRBJ1-2 and TRBJ2-5.

Both iRepertoire HTBI primers and Arm-PCR of CDR3 regions were used to build the TCR beta libraries. TCRdb processed the multiplex PCR reads anew with MiXCR; each CDR3 protein has one entry. The profile shows more than 350,000 distinct CDR3 sequences, around 23% of them singletons. Unmatched junction bases numbered 7, after V lost 1 base and J lost 2 bases. The CDR3 length is 20 residues. Germline V gives CDR1 MNHEY, CDR2 SMNVEV (reference sequence). This clonotype appeared a few times. Its antigen is not known. Time point described: persistent/refractory GD, antithyroid drugs over 5 years with positive TRAb. The TCR library used RNA extracted from PBMCs.

This TCR derives from a female donor with Graves disease. Here the sequenced sample was peripheral blood mononuclear cells (PBMCs), taken when the disease was refractory, from a patient treated with antithyroid drugs. The chain is built from TRBV27 and TRBJ2-2; 16 nucleotides agree with TRBD2. CDR3 bases: TGTGCCAGCAGTTTATTGGCGGGACTAGCGGGAGGGCCAAACACCGGGGAGCTGTTTTTT. Translating gives CASSLLAGLAGGPNTGELFF.